The rows below give T cell receptor beta chains drawn from one sample of a study of T cells in tumors after PD-1 blockade. Method: immunoSEQ multiplex PCR; TCRdb's copy keeps in-frame clones and lacks some. Among 10,000 to 15,000 clones listed, roughly 60% were seen once. This specimen consisted of tumor tissue, obtained before anti-PD-1 treatment. The receptor set was obtained from a human donor with cutaneous squamous cell carcinoma. CDR3s include the opening cysteine and the closing phenylalanine or tryptophan. A D gene is named only where the DNA matches it firmly. Size values are once, few and many counts, or a class for expanded clones, and some rows have none.

clone_size	j_call	v_call	d_call	cdr3_aa	cdr3_nt
-	TRBJ1-2	TRBV19	TRBD1	CASSPRGDRVFGYTF	TGTGCCAGTAGTCCCCGAGGGGACAGGGTTTTTGGCTACACCTTC
-	TRBJ2-1	TRBV9	TRBD2	CASSVGGTSGSVGEQFF	TGTGCCAGCAGCGTAGGCGGGACTAGCGGGAGTGTTGGTGAGCAGTTCTTC
medium-sized	TRBJ1-3	TRBV7-8	TRBD1	CASSLGQGANTIYF	TGTGCCAGCAGCTTAGGACAGGGGGCGAACACCATATATTTT
-	TRBJ2-3	TRBV10-3	-	CAISEWTTSTDTQYF	TGTGCCATCAGTGAGTGGACAACTAGCACAGATACGCAGTATTTT
few	TRBJ1-2	TRBV28	-	CASSLLSRVAGGYTF	TGTGCCAGCAGTTTATTATCGAGGGTAGCTGGTGGCTACACCTTC
-	TRBJ1-6	TRBV5-4	-	CASSLEQGQNSPLHF	TGTGCCAGCAGCTTGGAACAGGGCCAGAATTCACCCCTCCACTTT
-	TRBJ2-3	TRBV4-1	-	CASSQALGRGGDRTDTQYF	TGCGCCAGCAGCCAAGCCCTCGGAAGAGGCGGAGATCGCACAGATACGCAGTATTTT
-	TRBJ1-2	TRBV12-3/TRBV12-4	-	CASSLSSYGYTF	TGTGCCAGCAGTTTATCCAGCTATGGCTACACCTTC
-	TRBJ1-5	TRBV5-1	-	CASSGEGTEHSNQPQHF	TGCGCCAGCAGCGGAGAAGGGACGGAACATAGCAATCAGCCCCAGCATTTT
-	TRBJ2-1	TRBV7-3	TRBD2	CASSHSGSSYNEQFF	TGTGCCAGCAGCCATAGCGGGAGCTCCTACAATGAGCAGTTCTTC
-	TRBJ2-1	TRBV4-2	-	CASSQAPGIDEQFF	TGTGCCAGCAGCCAAGCCCCCGGGATCGATGAGCAGTTCTTC
medium-sized	TRBJ1-5	TRBV6-1	TRBD1	CASSERDSATAFNQPQHF	TGTGCCAGCAGTGAAAGGGACAGCGCTACCGCTTTCAATCAGCCCCAGCATTTT
-	TRBJ2-6	TRBV27	TRBD1	CASSSGGQGASGANVLTF	TGTGCCAGCAGTTCCGGGGGACAGGGGGCATCTGGGGCCAACGTCCTGACTTTC
-	TRBJ1-3	TRBV18	TRBD1	CASSPGQWYSGNTIYF	TGTGCCAGCTCACCGGGACAGTGGTACTCTGGAAACACCATATATTTT